These 5 T cell receptor beta chains were all obtained from the same sample, sequenced in a study of blood T cell repertoires in COVID-19. TCRdb's copy holds only in-frame clones and misses some; the assay was immunoSEQ multiplex PCR. The repertoire has roughly 100,000 clones, about 85% of them found once; the top ten carry more than 4%. Sequencing was carried out using peripheral blood. These receptors were taken from a man aged 50 or older with acute or convalescent COVID-19.

This clone has more than one count but fewer than ten. V gene TRBV18 combines with J gene TRBJ1-6; no firm D call. Trimming took off 2 bases at V and 8 bases at J, with 10 bases between the two ends. This CDR3 is 14 amino acids long. Germline CDR1 is KGHSH and CDR2 is LQKENI. CDR3 DNA: TGTGCCAGCTCACCAGGAGGGAGGGATTCACCCCTCCACTTT. This gives the protein CASSPGGRDSPLHF.

This clone showed up just once. The rearrangement links TRBV10-3 to TRBJ2-1; 7 nucleotides match TRBD1. The CDR3 has 14 residues. V gave up 7 bases and J gave up 0 bases; unmatched junction bases: 3. Per the germline V gene, CDR1 is ENHRY and CDR2 is SYGVKD. CDR3 nucleotide sequence: TGTGCCATCAAGGGGGCGGACTCCTACAATGAGCAGTTCTTC. This codes for CAIKGADSYNEQFF.

V is TRBV19 and J is TRBJ2-7; D remains unclear. Looked up from germline, CDR1 is LNHDA and CDR2 is SQIVND (reference sequence). V was cut by 6 bases and J by 3 bases, with 18 bases left in between. The CDR3 has 15 residues. The CDR3 is CASSFTPDKFYEQYF. CDR3 sequence (DNA): TGTGCCAGTAGCTTTACCCCCGACAAGTTCTACGAGCAGTACTTC.

The V call is TRBV11-3, the J call TRBJ2-3; D is possibly TRBD1 (7 bases). V lost 4 bases, J lost 3 bases, and 14 bases lay in between. Germline CDR1 is SGHNT and CDR2 is YENEEA. This CDR3 contains 15 residues. CDR3 DNA sequence: TGTGCCAGCAGCTCGGGGGTGACAGGGACAGATACGCAGTATTTT. Its translation: CASSSGVTGTDTQYF.

As DNA, the CDR3 is TGTGCCAGCAGCCATACTGAACAGGGGGGTTCCCAGCCCCAGCATTTT. Encoded protein: CASSHTEQGGSQPQHF. The genes are TRBV3-1 (or the pseudogene TRBV3-2) and TRBJ1-5, with 8 bases identical to TRBD1. The germline gives CDR1 LGHDT, CDR2 YNNKEL (reference sequence). The CDR3 runs 16 residues. Trimming at V came to 3 bases and at J to 7 bases, leaving 11 bases not matched to a gene.